These T cell receptor beta chains were read from a single sample in a study of CD4 and CD8 cells across lung adenocarcinoma regions. TCRdb called the PCR reads again in MiXCR, with one record for every CDR3 protein. The sample shows 7,500 to 10,000 distinct CDR3 sequences, roughly 46% of them seen only once. The sample taken for sequencing was CD4+ T cells from the margin of a lung tumor. The source of these receptors is a male donor with lung adenocarcinoma. The CD4 and CD8 labels of this study may be unreliable. CDR3s include the opening cysteine and the closing phenylalanine or tryptophan. D genes are given only for firm matches. Clone size is stated in some rows and not others, as once, few, many or a class when expanded.

>TRBD2|TRBV6-1|TRBJ2-1|few
TGTGCCAGCCGACTAGCGGGAGTGAATGAGCAGTTCTTC
CASRLAGVNEQFF
>TRBD2|TRBV27|TRBJ2-1|few
TGTGCCAGCAGCGCGGGACTAGCGATTAGCTCCTACAATGAGCAGTTCTTC
CASSAGLAISSYNEQFF
>TRBD1|TRBV6-1|TRBJ2-2|-
TGTGCCAGCAGTGAGAGACGGACAGGGAGGACCGGGGAGCTGTTTTTT
CASSERRTGRTGELFF
>-|TRBV6-1|TRBJ2-2|-
TGTGCCAGCAGCACAACCGGGACCGGGGAGCTGTTTTTT
CASSTTGTGELFF
>-|TRBV27|TRBJ2-1|-
TGTGCCAGCACCCGTGGGGGCGGGAGTGGCTACAATGAGCAGTTCTTC
CASTRGGGSGYNEQFF
>-|TRBV6-1|TRBJ1-1|-
TGTGCCAGCAGCCGGGCCCGCGGCACTGAAGCTTTCTTT
CASSRARGTEAFF
>TRBD1|TRBV27|TRBJ2-7|-
TGTGCCAGCAGTTTATCCCGAAGACAGGGGAATATGTACGAGCAGTACTTC
CASSLSRRQGNMYEQYF
>-|TRBV6-1|TRBJ2-1|-
TGTGCCAGCAGCCGCCATTATGGGGGGAGCTCCTACAATGAGCAGTTCTTC
CASSRHYGGSSYNEQFF
>-|TRBV4-3|TRBJ2-1|-
TGCGCCAGCAGCCAATGGTACGGTTCGGATGAGCAGTTCTTC
CASSQWYGSDEQFF
>-|TRBV6-5|TRBJ2-5|few
TGTGCCAGCAGTTACGGGGGGGGGGGGGGCCGTGACCAAGAGACCCAGTATTTC
CASSYGGGGGRDQETQYF
>-|TRBV4-3|TRBJ1-6|few
TGCGCCAGCAGCCAAGAGATTTTTAATTCACCCCTCCACTTT
CASSQEIFNSPLHF
>TRBD2|TRBV11-3|TRBJ2-1|-
TGTGCCAGCAGCTTAGGTACTAGCGGGGTTTACAATGAGCAGTTCTTC
CASSLGTSGVYNEQFF
>TRBD2|TRBV6-1|TRBJ2-1|few
TGTGCCAGCAGCCGCCGGGCGGGAGCCGATGAAAATGAGCAGTTCTTC
CASSRRAGADENEQFF
>-|TRBV6-1|TRBJ2-1|few
TGTGCCACCTCTAGGGTAGCGGATTACAATGAGCAGTTCTTC
CATSRVADYNEQFF
>-|TRBV7-8|TRBJ1-1|-
TGTGCCAGCAGCTTAGCAGTTGGAGCGGACACTGAAGCTTTCTTT
CASSLAVGADTEAFF
>-|TRBV27|TRBJ2-3|-
TGTGCCAGCAGTTTACTTGGACGGATACTCAGCACAGATACGCAGTATTTT
CASSLLGRILSTDTQYF
>-|TRBV7-2|TRBJ1-5|-
TGTGCCAGCAGCTTAGCAAGCTTCAATCAGCCCCAGCATTTT
CASSLASFNQPQHF
>-|TRBV9|TRBJ2-7|-
TGTGCCAGCAGCGTAACAAGTTCCGACGAGCAGTACTTC
CASSVTSSDEQYF
>TRBD2|TRBV6-1|TRBJ2-7|-
TGTGCCAGCAGTCTTAGCGGGGGGAATTTTGAGCAGTACTTC
CASSLSGGNFEQYF
>-|TRBV6-1|TRBJ2-1|-
TGTGCCAGCAGCCAGGCTAGCGCGGGCTCCAATGAGCAGTTTTTT
CASSQASAGSNEQFF
>TRBD2|TRBV4-1|TRBJ2-1|medium-sized
TGCGCCAGCGGGATAAGATGGGGCGGGAGGGCCTCGAATGAGCAGTTCTTC
CASGIRWGGRASNEQFF
>-|TRBV15|TRBJ2-7|-
TGTGCCACCAGCGACGGCGACAACTACGAGCAGTACTTC
CATSDGDNYEQYF
>TRBD2|TRBV27|TRBJ2-3|-
TGTGCCAGCAGGGCCATTGGGGGGAGGGCCCCAGATACGCAGTATTTC
CASRAIGGRAPDTQYF
>TRBD2|TRBV6-2/TRBV6-3|TRBJ2-1|once
TGTGCCAGCCTTGGGGTAGCGGGGGTTGAGCAGTTCTTC
CASLGVAGVEQFF
>TRBD1|TRBV6-5|TRBJ2-5|-
TGTGCCAGCAGTAACGAGGGGACAGGGGGCACAGAGACCCAGTACTTC
CASSNEGTGGTETQYF
>-|TRBV6-1|TRBJ2-1|-
TGTGCCAGCAAAACGGGTCGGGAACAGCAGTTCTTC
CASKTGREQQFF
>-|TRBV6-1|TRBJ2-1|-
TGTGCCAGCAGTCGGGACTTGGGCTACGAGCAGTTCTTC
CASSRDLGYEQFF
>TRBD2|TRBV6-1|TRBJ2-4|once
TGTGCCAGCAGTAGCTCCTCGGGGGGGGGAGCCAAAGATACGCAGTACTTT
CASSSSSGGGAKDTQYF
>-|TRBV28|TRBJ2-3|medium-sized
TGTGCCAGCAGAACCCGGGGGACCGGAGATACGCAGTATTTT
CASRTRGTGDTQYF
>-|TRBV7-2|TRBJ2-7|once
TGTGCCAGCAGCTTAGATGTGGGGCCGTGGGAGCAGTACTTC
CASSLDVGPWEQYF
>-|TRBV3-1|TRBJ1-5|-
TGTGCCAGCAACTTCAACAGCAATCAGCCCCAGCATTTT
CASNFNSNQPQHF
>-|TRBV10-2|TRBJ2-5|few
TGCGCCAGCAGTGAGCTAGGGGCAGGGTCGTTCCAAGAGACCCAGTACTTC
CASSELGAGSFQETQYF
>-|TRBV6-1|TRBJ1-1|medium-sized
TGTGCCAGCAGTGATCAGGTACGCACTGAAGCTTTCTTT
CASSDQVRTEAFF
>-|TRBV12-3/TRBV12-4|TRBJ2-7|once
TGTGCCAGCAGTTTTGAGGGGACGATATACGAGCAGTACTTC
CASSFEGTIYEQYF
>TRBD1|TRBV7-9|TRBJ1-2|-
TGTGCCAGCAGCTTTCCGGGACAGTATGGCTACACCTTC
CASSFPGQYGYTF
>TRBD2|TRBV27|TRBJ2-1|few
TGTGCCAGTTCGACTAGCGGGGAGTACAATGAGCAGTTCTTC
CASSTSGEYNEQFF
>TRBD1|TRBV6-5|TRBJ2-6|many
TGTGCCAGCAGCTACGGACCAGGGGGCGCTGGGGCCAACGTCCTGACTTTC
CASSYGPGGAGANVLTF
>-|TRBV6-1|TRBJ2-5|-
TGTGCCAGCGCCATGGAACTTGGGGGGCAAGAGACCCAGTACTTC
CASAMELGGQETQYF
>-|TRBV10-3|TRBJ2-7|-
TGTGCCACGAGCCGGGGAGCCACAGACACGCAGTACTTC
CATSRGATDTQYF
>TRBD1|TRBV3-1|TRBJ1-2|-
TGTGCCAGCAGCCCAGGACAGGGGGCAGGCACCTTC
CASSPGQGAGTF
>TRBD1|TRBV6-1|TRBJ1-2|few
TGTGCCAGCAGGGACAGGAGAAGGTCTGGCTACACCTTC
CASRDRRRSGYTF
>-|TRBV27|TRBJ1-2|many
TGTGCCAGTTGGGGTTTGAACTATGGCTACACCTTC
CASWGLNYGYTF
>TRBD1|TRBV6-1|TRBJ2-4|-
TGTGCCAGCAGCCCCAGGGGGTGGGGCAAAAACATTCAGTACTTC
CASSPRGWGKNIQYF
>-|TRBV6-1|TRBJ2-5|-
TGTGCGGGGAGCGGGTGGGGTGTCATAGATACGCAGTACTTC
CAGSGWGVIDTQYF
>TRBD2|TRBV6-5|TRBJ2-5|-
TGTGCCAGCAGTTTGGGACTAGCGGGAGCGGTGTACTTC
CASSLGLAGAVYF
>-|TRBV10-1|TRBJ2-5|-
TGCGCGAGCCACGGGGGCCGTGACCAAGAGATCCAGTACTTC
CASHGGRDQEIQYF
>-|TRBV6-1|TRBJ2-7|-
TGTGCCAGCAATCAGGGTGTGAGTCGCACATACGAGCAGTACTTC
CASNQGVSRTYEQYF
>-|TRBV4-1|TRBJ1-2|many
TGCGCCAGCAGCCAAGTAGGCGACTATTCTGTGAGAGGCTACACCTTC
CASSQVGDYSVRGYTF
>-|TRBV6-5|TRBJ2-5|-
TGTGCCAGCAGTTACAGTCTCATGGAGACCCAGTACTTC
CASSYSLMETQYF
>-|TRBV18|TRBJ2-4|-
TGTGCGAGCTGCAGCTCGGGGCGGCGAGCCAAAAACACTCAGTACTTC
CASCSSGRRAKNTQYF
>-|TRBV6-1|TRBJ1-1|few
TGTGCCAGCAGTACAGGGAACACTGAAGCTTTCTTT
CASSTGNTEAFF
>TRBD2|TRBV6-1|TRBJ2-1|-
TGTGCCAGCAGTCAGACTAGCGCGGAGCAGTTCTTC
CASSQTSAEQFF
>TRBD1|TRBV4-2|TRBJ1-2|-
TGTGCCAGCAGCCAAGTGTCGGGTGGTTATCAGACAGGGGGGTATGGCTACACCTTC
CASSQVSGGYQTGGYGYTF